This note documents a single TCR beta chain sequence. The source of the sample is a study of somatic mutations in cytotoxic T cells in rheumatoid arthritis. Generated by immunoSEQ multiplex PCR, the TCRdb table keeps only in-frame clones and is missing some. Of over 10,000 clones in the sample, roughly four fifths were seen once. The specimen sequenced was CD8+ T cells sorted from blood. This clonotype was sampled from a woman aged 40-49 years in good health.

CDR3 nucleotide sequence: TGTGCCAGCAACGGGGGGGGGATTTACTATGGCTACACCTTC. Amino acid sequence: CASNGGGIYYGYTF. The V and J genes are TRBV2 and TRBJ1-2, with a weak D call TRBD1 (5 bases). Trimming cost V 7 bases and J 3 bases, with 15 bases left between them. Germline CDR1 SNHLY, CDR2 FYNNEI. The CDR3 extends over 14 amino acids.